Below, one TCR beta chain is given with its context. The entry originates in a study of control samples from healthy donors and cancer patients. Germline V lookup: CDR1 MNHEY, CDR2 SVGAGI. V lost 4 bases and J 0 bases, leaving 13 bases between the germline ends. The CDR3 is made up of 16 amino acids. Profiled with immunoSEQ multiplex PCR; TCRdb holds only in-frame clones, not every one. This sample has some 130,000 clones, with 88% found just once. V and J are TRBV6-5 and TRBJ1-3; no clear D. Sequenced material: blood. This receptor was identified in a woman between 25 and 40 years old in good health. DNA for the CDR3: TGTGCCAGCAGTTTTCGGATCCTAGGCTCTGGAAACACCATATATTTT. It translates to CASSFRILGSGNTIYF.